What follows describes a single T cell receptor beta chain. The participants were between 18 and 89 years old and came from under 25 US areas. Participants were placed into cohorts based on the clinical history they reported. The data originate from a study of blood T cell repertoires in COVID-19. Study-wide context: Sources were T cells, B-cell-depleted T cells, or PBMCs; the material itself was cDNA or gDNA.

Profiling relied on immunoSEQ multiplex PCR, and the TCRdb table lists in-frame clones only, not all of them. The profile shows around 150,000 clones, roughly 88% of them singletons. Germline lookup yields CDR1 SGHNT and CDR2 YENEEA. This CDR3 comprises 16 residues. Trimming at V came to 2 bases and at J to 2 bases, leaving 7 bases not matched to a gene. The chain couples TRBV11-3 to TRBJ1-1; 8 bases agree with TRBD1. The specimen sequenced was PBMCs or T cells enriched from blood (not recorded which). This TCR was sampled from a woman aged 55 to 70 who had recovered from COVID-19. The CDR3 DNA follows: TGTGCCAGCAGCTTAATTACAGGGGGGATTAACACTGAAGCTTTCTTT. It specifies CASSLITGGINTEAFF.